Detailed here is one TCR beta chain. The antigen remains unidentified. The entirety of the isolated RNA underwent reverse transcription, so expressed TCRB transcripts were sequenced. The data were produced by immunoSEQ multiplex PCR, yet TCRdb's version contains in-frame clones alone and is incomplete. The sample includes a few hundred thousand clones, 10% to 15% of them seen just once. This sample is part of a study of beta chain features in type 1 diabetes. From germline, CDR1 is MGHDK and CDR2 SYGVNS. This CDR3 contains 16 residues. Germline trimming cut 2 bases from V and 4 bases from J; bases unmatched to any gene: 10. Findings and limits, study-wide: Type 1 diabetes patients had moderately but significantly shorter TCRB CDR3s in all four CD4+ subsets.

Material: naive CD4+ T cells from blood. The TCR originated in a woman between 18 and 29 years old with type 1 diabetes. The chain recombines TRBV25-1 with TRBJ2-5; TRBD1 agrees at 7 bases. CDR3: CASSEPPSRGRETQYF. CDR3 bases: TGTGCCAGCAGTGAACCGCCCTCGAGGGGGCGAGAGACCCAGTACTTC.